The following is a TCR beta chain sequence with its context. The antigen is undetermined. These data are taken from a study of cytomegalovirus exposure and HLA in healthy donors. Points from the study as a whole: Reported performance of the classifier showed diagnosis of cytomegalovirus status with high specificity and sensitivity. Sequencing probably produced one cluster of sequence variants that were highly shared. Per published accounts, TCR beta sequences correctly predicted the HLA-A and HLA-B alleles of most subjects.

Amplification used 60 Vbeta primers and 13 Jbeta primers. In the original analysis: In a later analysis, the count reached about 82 million unique TCR beta chains, with about 9.9 million shared. Libraries were prepared by immunoSEQ multiplex PCR; TCRdb keeps only in-frame clonotypes and omits some of them. V and J calls and clone size are those listed in that table; D and trimming were worked out from the DNA. This sample contains fewer than 45,000 clones. This clonotype was sampled from a woman under 40 in good health and CMV-seronegative. The material sequenced was PBMCs.

CDR3 coding DNA: TGTGCCAGCAGCCTAGGGACAGGGGTGAGCTACGAGCAGTACTTC. Its protein product is CASSLGTGVSYEQYF. This rearrangement joins TRBV14 to TRBJ2-7, with 10 positions matching TRBD1. J gave up 3 bases and V 4 bases, and 6 bases lay outside the gene matches. The CDR3 loop spans 15 amino acids. Germline CDR1 is SGHDN and CDR2 is FVKESK.